The source of this TCR beta chain is a study of vaccination and CD4 T cells after COVID-19. Turning to the study itself: The stimulating agents, overlapping spike peptides, came from SARS-CoV-2, HCoV-NL63, HCoV-OC43 and HCoV-229E. Control cultures used a CEFX viral epitope pool, an HIV-1 Nef peptide pool, or no peptide.

Sequencing of DNA taken from cultured CD4+ T cells relied on the Oncomine TCR Beta short-read assay. TCRdb re-called the PCR reads with MiXCR, one entry per CDR3 protein. The table includes 15,000 or so distinct CDR3 sequences, around 55% detected once. As concerns this clonotype: No antigen is known for it.

Treatment denoted: roughly ten-day PBMC culture with coronavirus spike peptide pools or control peptides (ViraFEST assay). The germline gives CDR1 SGHRS, CDR2 YFSETQ. With V trimmed by 4 bases and J by 6 bases, 15 bases remained unmatched. This CDR3 is 17 amino acids long. This receptor was taken from a human donor who had recovered from COVID-19. This chain links TRBV5-1 with TRBJ1-2, with TRBD1 matching 10 bases. The material sequenced was CD4+ T cells from blood, cultured in vitro. CDR3 DNA: TGCGCCAGCAGCCTTGGGGGGGTGTGGGACAGGGGTGATGGCTACACCTTC. Its protein is CASSLGGVWDRGDGYTF.